One and the same sample provided the 13 T cell receptor beta chains below, sequenced in a study of T cell repertoires in aging, cancer and after chemotherapy. Multiplex touch-down PCR with TRB-A/B primers amplified rearranged V-D-J TRB sequences. TCRdb itself ran the multiplex PCR reads through MiXCR, one entry per CDR3 protein. This table has 8,000 to 9,500 distinct CDR3 sequences, more than 30% appearing once. The template was genomic DNA from peripheral blood, not RNA. The sample taken for sequencing was blood. The receptor set was obtained from a human donor in good health.

This clonotype turned up a few times. J is TRBJ1-3 and V is TRBV5-1, with a weak D call TRBD1 (5 bases). The CDR3 is 14 residues long. From germline, CDR1 is SGHRS and CDR2 YFSETQ. Trimming cost V 0 bases and J 5 bases, with 9 bases left between them. Here the CDR3 DNA reads TGCGCCAGCAGCTTGGAGGGGCATAGAAACACCATATATTTT. Amino acids: CASSLEGHRNTIYF.

The sample holds a few counts of this clonotype. The rearrangement links TRBV12-3 or TRBV12-4 to TRBJ1-1; D ambiguous. Trimming left V 8 bases short and J 6 bases short, with 13 bases between. This CDR3 is built from 12 residues. CDR3 sequence: CASLESGAEAFF. CDR3 DNA sequence: TGTGCCAGCCTGGAGAGTGGGGCTGAAGCTTTCTTT.

The chain recombines TRBV20-1 with TRBJ1-5; unclear D gene. CDR3 length: 13 amino acids. The V gene lost 1 base and the J gene lost 7 bases, with 11 bases spanning the gap. CDR1 is DFQATT and CDR2 is SNEGSKA in the germline V gene (reference sequence). The CDR3 here is CSARAPLAQPQHF. The CDR3 DNA sequence: TGCAGTGCTAGAGCCCCCTTGGCACAGCCCCAGCATTTT.

The chain uses TRBV6-6 and TRBJ2-1, with D uncertain. This CDR3 comprises 12 residues. Deletions cut 0 bases from V and 10 bases from J, with 7 bases between. CDR1 MNHNY and CDR2 SVGAGI come from the germline V gene (reference sequence). The CDR3 loop is CASSYSPSEQFF. The CDR3 nucleotides read TGTGCCAGCAGTTACTCTCCCAGCGAGCAGTTCTTC.

V is TRBV5-1 and J is TRBJ1-2; tentatively, D is TRBD1 (5 bases). Trimming left V 4 bases short and J 0 bases short, with 10 bases between. CDR3 length: 14 residues. Germline V gene data show CDR1 as SGHRS and CDR2 as YFSETQ. The CDR3 here is CASSLDRSNYGYTF. In DNA, the CDR3 is TGCGCCAGCAGCCTAGACAGATCTAACTATGGCTACACCTTC.

There are a few counts of this clonotype. The chain is built from TRBV19 and TRBJ1-4; D remains ambiguous. V was pared by 4 bases and J by 5 bases, with 11 bases between. The germline CDR1 and CDR2 sequences are LNHDA and SQIVND (reference sequence). There are 14 residues in the CDR3. The DNA of the CDR3 is TGTGCCAGTAGTAGACAAAGCCAGAATGAAAAACTGTTTTTT. It is translated as CASSRQSQNEKLFF.

This clonotype was counted only a few times. V is TRBV28 and J is TRBJ2-1; D possibly matches TRBD1 or TRBD2 (5 bases each). CDR1 is MDHEN and CDR2 is SYDVKM in the germline V gene. This CDR3 has 12 amino acids. Trimming left V 5 bases short and J 9 bases short, with 11 bases between. As DNA, the CDR3 is TGTGCCAGCAGTCTCGGGACCCTTGAGCAGTTCTTC. Translated: CASSLGTLEQFF. Supplemented by reference TRBV28 and TRBJ2-1, the full variable domain reads DVKVTQSSRYLVKRTGEKVFLECVQDMDHENMFWYRQDPGLGLRLIYFSYDVKMKEKGDIPEGYSVSREKKERFSLILESASTNQTSMYLCASSLGTLEQFFGPGTRLTVL.

The CDR3 DNA follows: TGCAGTGCTAATCATCGGGGGGGGCTCGGTGGGGATACGCAGTATTTT. Translated: CSANHRGGLGGDTQYF. The chain links TRBV20-1 to TRBJ2-3; 8 positions agree with TRBD2. The germline CDR1 and CDR2 sequences are DFQATT and SNEGSKA (reference sequence). Trimming took 4 bases from V and 6 from J; bases not matched to a gene: 15. The CDR3 extends over 16 amino acids.

This rearrangement joins TRBV20-1 to TRBJ1-2; 7 nucleotides line up with TRBD1. V lost 3 bases to trimming and J lost 3 bases; unmatched junction nucleotides: 4. The CDR3 sequence is 13 residues long. Per germline, CDR1 DFQATT and CDR2 SNEGSKA (reference sequence). The CDR3 protein is CSASGQADYGYTF. DNA of the CDR3: TGCAGTGCTAGCGGACAGGCGGACTATGGCTACACCTTC.

By share, this clonotype counts as medium-sized. The gene calls are TRBV6-1 and TRBJ2-7, with 8 bases identical to TRBD1. This CDR3 region has 13 residues. The V gene's germline CDR1 is MNHNS and CDR2 SASEGT. The trim removed 6 bases at V and 5 bases at J, leaving 6 bases unmatched. CDR3 loop: CASRRQGSHEQYV. The CDR3 coding sequence is TGTGCCAGCAGGCGACAGGGGTCCCACGAGCAGTACGTC.

The genes are TRBV18 and TRBJ2-2, with D possibly matching TRBD1 (6 bases). Looked up from germline, CDR1 is KGHSH and CDR2 is LQKENI. This CDR3 comprises 17 residues. Trimming took 1 base from V and 0 from J, leaving 12 bases between them. The CDR3 loop reads CASSPLFRDTNTGELFF. The DNA for the CDR3 is TGTGCCAGCTCACCACTGTTTAGGGACACGAACACCGGGGAGCTGTTTTTT.

This clonotype was observed a few times. The chain links TRBV5-6 to TRBJ2-7; D call uncertain. The CDR3 is 15 amino acids. Trimming shortened V by 4 bases and J by 2 bases, and 16 bases separated the two germline ends. Germline CDR1 reads SGHDT; CDR2 reads YYEEEE. This CDR3 reads CASSPKFRATYEQYV. The CDR3 DNA sequence: TGTGCCAGCAGCCCGAAATTCCGGGCGACCTACGAGCAGTACGTC.

The genes are TRBV21-1 and TRBJ1-6. TRBV21-1 is listed as a pseudogene. This CDR3 has 18 residues. In DNA form, the CDR3 reads TGTGCCAGCAGCAAAGACCCGACGGCTAGCTCCTATAATTCACCCCTCCACTTT. It codes for CASSKDPTASSYNSPLHF.